What follows are 19 T cell receptor beta chains derived from one specimen sequenced in a study of T cell repertoires in cytomegalovirus infection. Their antigen targets remain unknown. TCRdb reprocessed the reads with MiXCR, giving one entry per CDR3 protein. The sample holds 100,000 to 150,000 distinct CDR3 sequences, more than 25% seen once. This material consisted of CD8+ T cells from cultured PBMCs, taken from culture after CMV antigen stimulation. The receptors stem from a human donor in good health (CMV status not recorded). Some clones in this sample may be carry-over from other donors' samples.

A few counts support this clonotype. The chain uses TRBV7-2 and TRBJ2-2; 14 positions match TRBD2. Germline CDR1 reads SGHTA; CDR2 reads FQGNSA. This CDR3 is built from 16 residues. Losses at the gene ends were 3 bases for V and 6 bases for J; bases not matched to a gene: 3. The CDR3 reads CASSFPGLAGAGELFF. DNA of the CDR3: TGTGCCAGCAGCTTCCCGGGACTAGCGGGGGCCGGGGAGCTGTTTTTT.

The chain employs TRBV19 and TRBJ1-3; D not certain. The CDR3 contains 13 residues. CDR1 is LNHDA and CDR2 is SQIVND in the germline V gene (reference sequence). The V end was cut by 0 bases, the J end by 4 bases, with 4 bases between. In DNA, the CDR3 is TGTGCCAGTAGTATAGATGCGGGAAACACCATATATTTT. Protein product: CASSIDAGNTIYF.

The rearrangement uses TRBV10-3 and TRBJ1-1, with 10 bases aligning to TRBD1. The length of the CDR3 is 15 residues. Losses at the gene ends were 2 bases for V and 0 bases for J; bases not matched to a gene: 0. The germline CDR1 and CDR2 sequences are ENHRY and SYGVKD. The CDR3 region is CAISEGTGVNTEAFF. CDR3 in DNA: TGTGCCATCAGTGAGGGGACAGGGGTGAACACTGAAGCTTTCTTT.

The gene calls are TRBV12-3 or TRBV12-4 and TRBJ2-1; TRBD1 matches at 10 bases. Trimming took 7 bases from V and 4 from J; bases not matched to a gene: 7. This CDR3 region has 15 residues. The CDR3 coding sequence is TGTGCCAGCACGATGGGACAGGGGCCGTACAATGAGCAGTTCTTC. Amino acids: CASTMGQGPYNEQFF.

The rearrangement joins TRBV19 to TRBJ1-5; TRBD1 matches at 7 bases. The CDR3 covers 17 residues. V gave up 7 bases and J gave up 3 bases; unmatched junction bases: 15. From germline, CDR1 is LNHDA and CDR2 SQIVND (reference sequence). CDR3 bases: TGTGCCAGTACCCTATACGGGGGACAGCCATCCAATCAGCCCCAGCATTTT. Translated, it gives CASTLYGGQPSNQPQHF.

The CDR3 sequence is CASSLGPSGFGELFF. In DNA form, the CDR3 reads TGTGCCAGCAGCTTAGGTCCGTCCGGGTTCGGGGAGCTGTTTTTT. V is TRBV11-2 and J is TRBJ2-2; D is unresolved. Trimming removed 1 base from V and 7 bases from J, with 13 bases in between. The germline gives CDR1 SGHAT, CDR2 FQNNGV. The CDR3 extends over 15 amino acids.

This clonotype was seen only a few times. The chain has TRBV7-9 and TRBJ2-7, with TRBD2 matching 8 bases. The CDR3 has 15 residues. The germline gives CDR1 SEHNR, CDR2 FQNEAQ (reference sequence). Germline trimming cut 1 base from V and 1 base from J; bases unmatched to any gene: 3. CDR3 nucleotides: TGTGCCAGCAGCTTAGGTCGGGGGGGGTCCTACGAGCAGTACTTC. Protein sequence: CASSLGRGGSYEQYF. Variable domain in full (rest from reference TRBV7-9 and TRBJ2-7): DTGVSQNPRHKITKRGQNVTFRCDPISEHNRLYWYRQTLGQGPEFLTYFQNEAQLEKSRLLSDRFSAERPKGSFSTLEIQRTEQGDSAMYLCASSLGRGGSYEQYFGPGTRLTVT.

V gene TRBV4-3 combines with J gene TRBJ1-5, with 11 bases that match TRBD1. The germline CDR1 and CDR2 sequences are LGHNA and YSLEER. There are 15 residues in the CDR3. V lost 3 bases to trimming and J lost 9 bases; unmatched junction nucleotides: 7. As DNA, the CDR3 is TGCGCCAGCAGCCAGGGACAGGGGGTGAGTTGGCCCCAGCATTTT. Translating gives CASSQGQGVSWPQHF.

The rearrangement uses TRBV4-3 and TRBJ2-7; the D is unclear. CDR1 LGHNA and CDR2 YSLEER come from the germline V gene. The CDR3 loop spans 16 amino acids. Trimming shortened V by 0 bases and J by 1 base, and 13 bases separated the two germline ends. The CDR3 coding sequence is TGCGCCAGCAGCCAAGAGTACGCAAGGAGATCCTACGAGCAGTACTTC. This sequence encodes CASSQEYARRSYEQYF.

This clonotype was picked up one time. The chain carries TRBV2 and TRBJ2-3; D is ambiguous. Between the trimmed V and J ends, which lost 3 bases and 6 bases, there was a span of 16 bases. CDR1 SNHLY and CDR2 FYNNEI come from the germline V gene. CDR3 length: 15 amino acids. The DNA of the CDR3 is TGTGCCAGCAGTGATAGGACGGCCGGGTGGGATACGCAGTATTTT. It is translated as CASSDRTAGWDTQYF.

This chain links TRBV6-2 or TRBV6-3 with TRBJ2-4, with a weak D call TRBD1 (5 bases). In germline, CDR1 is MNHEY, CDR2 SVGEGT. Between the trimmed V and J ends, which lost 2 bases and 1 base, there was a span of 12 bases. The CDR3 spans 16 residues. The CDR3 loop is CASSYTQGLAKNIQYF. Here the CDR3 DNA reads TGTGCCAGCAGTTACACCCAGGGCCTTGCCAAAAACATTCAGTACTTC.

This clonotype turned up a few times. J is TRBJ1-2 and V is TRBV6-1, with D perhaps matching TRBD1 (5 bases). This CDR3 is 15 amino acids long. Deletions cut 7 bases from V and 1 base from J, with 16 bases between. Germline V gene data show CDR1 as MNHNS and CDR2 as SASEGT. CDR3 DNA sequence: TGTGCCAGCACCATGGGGACCGGCCTTAACTATGGCTACACCTTC. As protein: CASTMGTGLNYGYTF.

In this sample, this clonotype turned up a few times. The V gene is TRBV11-2, the J gene TRBJ2-7; the D gene could be TRBD1 or TRBD2 (5 bases each). Germline V gives CDR1 SGHAT, CDR2 FQNNGV. V was cut by 1 base and J by 2 bases, with 15 bases left in between. This CDR3 is 16 amino acids long. The DNA of the CDR3 is TGTGCCAGCAGCTTAGTCACATCGGGGCCTACCTACGAGCAGTACTTC. Its protein product is CASSLVTSGPTYEQYF.

The chain uses TRBV19 and TRBJ1-1; D unclear. The ends were cut back, 4 bases at V and 0 bases at J, with 15 bases in the middle. Germline assignment: CDR1 LNHDA and CDR2 SQIVND (reference sequence). The CDR3 has 16 amino acids. CDR3 nucleotides: TGTGCCAGTAGTAGGCAGCCGGTATGGATGAACACTGAAGCTTTCTTT. This sequence encodes CASSRQPVWMNTEAFF.

This clonotype was detected only a few times. This chain links TRBV7-2 with TRBJ2-7; 15 bases align to TRBD2. The CDR3 is made up of 14 amino acids. The V gene's germline CDR1 is SGHTA and CDR2 FQGNSA. Unmatched junction bases numbered 6, after V lost 8 bases and J lost 7 bases. CDR3 bases: TGTGCCAGCCGGACTAGCGGGGGGGCTCGGGAGCAGTACTTC. Translated: CASRTSGGAREQYF.

The rearrangement links TRBV10-3 to TRBJ1-1; TRBD1 might be the D (6 bases). The CDR3 length is 14 residues. The V end was cut by 3 bases, the J end by 0 bases, with 8 bases between. Germline CDR1 ENHRY, CDR2 SYGVKD. This CDR3 reads CAISDRGLNTEAFF. The CDR3 DNA reads as TGTGCCATCAGTGACAGGGGTTTGAACACTGAAGCTTTCTTT.

The V call is TRBV27, the J call TRBJ2-2, with TRBD2 as a possible D gene (6 bases). The V end was cut by 0 bases, the J end by 12 bases, with 11 bases between. CDR1 MNHEY and CDR2 SMNVEV come from the germline V gene (reference sequence). CDR3 length equals 13 residues. CDR3 in amino acids: CASSLSEGLKLFF. CDR3 DNA: TGTGCCAGCAGTTTATCGGAGGGCCTTAAGCTGTTTTTT.

This clonotype was counted only a few times. CDR3 amino acids: CASSQVPYNSPLHF. In DNA form, the CDR3 reads TGCGCCAGCAGCCAAGTTCCCTATAATTCACCCCTCCACTTT. The chain recombines TRBV4-1 with TRBJ1-6, with unresolved D. V lost 1 base and J 2 bases, leaving 3 bases between the germline ends. The CDR3 is 14 amino acids. Germline V CDR1 and CDR2: MGHRA, YSYEKL.

The table lists this clonotype with many counts. The chain has TRBV7-2 and TRBJ1-2, with D hard to call. This CDR3 has 16 residues. Trimming removed 3 bases from V and 5 bases from J, with 19 bases in between. Germline V gene data show CDR1 as SGHTA and CDR2 as FQGNSA. CDR3 sequence: CASSFGQPGRLYGYTF. The DNA of the CDR3 is TGTGCCAGCAGCTTCGGCCAGCCGGGCAGGCTATATGGCTACACCTTC.